Listed below are T cell receptor beta chains from one sample, sequenced in a study of cytomegalovirus exposure and HLA in healthy donors. Produced via immunoSEQ multiplex PCR; TCRdb's table is partial and in-frame only. The sample contains 160,000 or so clones, 60% to 85% of which appear only once. Sequencing input: PBMCs. The receptors were gathered from a woman in her forties in good health and CMV-seropositive. Both conserved end residues are part of each CDR3. The D gene is left open where the match is weak. Clone size is stated in some rows and not others, as once, few, many or a class when expanded.

d_call	clone_size	v_call	j_call	cdr3_nt	cdr3_aa
TRBD1	.	TRBV7-9	TRBJ2-1	TGTGCCAGCACCCAAGGGAGGACAGGGGGCAATGAGCAGTTCTTC	CASTQGRTGGNEQFF
TRBD1	.	TRBV6-6	TRBJ2-7	TGTGCCAGCAGTAGGGGACAGAACTACGAGCAGTACTTC	CASSRGQNYEQYF
.	.	TRBV5-1	TRBJ2-2	TGCGCCAGCAGCTTGGTGGCGGGGGCCTCCGGGGAGCTGTTTTTT	CASSLVAGASGELFF
TRBD1	.	TRBV5-4	TRBJ2-3	TGTGCCAGCAGCGACAGGGCAGGAACAGATACGCAGTATTTT	CASSDRAGTDTQYF
.	.	TRBV20-1	TRBJ2-1	TGCAGTGCGGAACTACGCAATGAGCAGTTCTTC	CSAELRNEQFF
TRBD1	.	TRBV29-1	TRBJ1-2	TGCAGCGCCCGACAGGGGGATAACTATGGCTACACCTTC	CSARQGDNYGYTF
.	.	TRBV30	TRBJ1-1	TGTGCCTGGAGCCTACAACTCCGGGGATTGGACACTGAAGCTTTCTTT	CAWSLQLRGLDTEAFF
.	.	TRBV7-7	TRBJ2-5	TGTGCCAGCAGCTTATCCGGTAGCTTGGAGACCCAGTACTTC	CASSLSGSLETQYF
TRBD2	.	TRBV5-6	TRBJ2-1	TGTGCCAGCAGCTTGGGACTAGCGGGGGGACAACAGTTCTTC	CASSLGLAGGQQFF
TRBD1	.	TRBV7-2	TRBJ1-4	TGTGCCAGCAGCGTAGGACAGGGTTTGTGGGAAAAACTGTTTTTT	CASSVGQGLWEKLFF
TRBD2	.	TRBV9	TRBJ2-3	TGTGCCAGCAGCGTTATGACTAGCGGAGATACGCAGTATTTT	CASSVMTSGDTQYF
TRBD1	.	TRBV30	TRBJ1-1	TGTGCCTGGAGTGCGGGACAGCGGCGGGTAGCTTTCTTT	CAWSAGQRRVAFF
.	.	TRBV7-2	TRBJ1-4	TGTGCCAGCAGCCTCCAACGGGGGAATAATGAAAAACTGTTTTTT	CASSLQRGNNEKLFF
.	.	TRBV6-6	TRBJ2-2	TGTGCCAGCAGACCCGGGAACACCGGGGAGCTGTTTTTT	CASRPGNTGELFF
.	.	TRBV25-1	TRBJ2-7	TGTGCCAGCAGTCAACAGGGCTACGAGCAGTACTTC	CASSQQGYEQYF
TRBD2	few	TRBV4-2	TRBJ2-7	TGTGCCAGCAGCCAAGAGGGCAGCGGGAGTACCTACGAGCAGTACTTC	CASSQEGSGSTYEQYF
TRBD1	.	TRBV10-3	TRBJ2-7	TGTGCCATCAGTGTCGGGACAGCGTCAGGGGGGCAGTACTTC	CAISVGTASGGQYF
TRBD2	.	TRBV7-6	TRBJ2-1	TGTGCCAGCAGCTTGAGTATAGCGGGGTCCTCCTACAATGAGCAGTTCTTC	CASSLSIAGSSYNEQFF
TRBD2	.	TRBV27	TRBJ2-7	TGTGCCAGCAGCCTTTCACTAGCGGGGTACGAGCAGTACTTC	CASSLSLAGYEQYF
TRBD2	.	TRBV25-1	TRBJ2-7	TGTGCCAGCAGACCTCGGAGTAGCGGGGTCCGCCCAGCGGGGCAGTACTTC	CASRPRSSGVRPAGQYF
TRBD1	few	TRBV7-8	TRBJ1-1	TGTGCCAGCAGCGCAACAGGGGACGCTTTCTTT	CASSATGDAFF
.	.	TRBV11-3	TRBJ1-3	TGTGCCAGCAGCGGGACAACTGGAAACACCATATATTTT	CASSGTTGNTIYF
.	.	TRBV19	TRBJ2-1	TGTGCCAGTAGTATGGGCGGGGTCGGAATCAATGAGCAGTTCTTC	CASSMGGVGINEQFF
TRBD1	.	TRBV29-1	TRBJ2-7	TGCAGCGTTCGACAGGGGGCCTACGAGCAGTACTTC	CSVRQGAYEQYF
.	.	TRBV6-1	TRBJ1-4	TGTGCCGGGAACAGGGCCCCTAATGAAAAACTGTTTTTT	CAGNRAPNEKLFF